These 30 T cell receptor beta chains originate from one sample sequenced in a study of T cell clonality in common variable immunodeficiency. Sequenced by immunoSEQ multiplex PCR; TCRdb stores in-frame clones only, minus some. The data show around 60,000 clones, with none appearing a single time. The sample consisted of peripheral blood mononuclear cells. The receptors were sampled from a person aged 18 to 75 in good health.

This clone was counted many times. The DNA read from the CDR3 is TGTGCCAGCATTCCAGGCAGGGAAACAGATACG. Its protein product is CASIPGRETDT. The complete CDR3 reads CASIPGRETDTQYF. The genes are TRBV6-2 or TRBV6-3 and TRBJ2-3; D possibly corresponds to TRBD1 (5 bases). The CDR3 extends 3 residues past the end of the read, so its final part is completed from the germline J gene. CDR3 size: 14 residues. The V end was cut by 7 bases, the J end by 3 bases, with 14 bases between. Germline CDR1 and CDR2: MNHEY and SVGEGT.

This clone was seen at least ten times. With the read ending 3 residues before the CDR3 end, the germline J gene is used to fill in that end. V is TRBV5-6 and J is TRBJ2-2; TRBD2 might be the D (6 bases). This CDR3 has 14 residues. The germline CDR1 and CDR2 sequences are SGHDT and YYEEEE. V dropped 8 bases and J dropped 1 base, with 12 bases sitting between them. The CDR3 loop reads CASIRRGNTGELFF. The CDR3 DNA, read in part, is TGTGCCAGTATTCGGCGGGGGAACACCGGGGAG.

This clone was counted between two and nine times. The observed sequence ends 3 residues before the CDR3 terminus, with the missing tail filled in from the germline J gene. The V and J genes are TRBV7-9 and TRBJ2-3, with D perhaps TRBD1 (6 bases). This CDR3 comprises 15 residues. Trimming pared 5 bases from V and 1 base from J, leaving 13 bases between. Germline V gives CDR1 SEHNR, CDR2 FQNEAQ (reference sequence). CDR3: CASSAPWTGTDTQYF. CDR3 DNA (partial): TGTGCCAGCAGCGCCCCATGGACAGGCACAGATACG.

This clone was detected many times. The read gets to within 3 residues of the CDR3 end, and the germline J gene fills in the rest. The rearrangement joins TRBV20-1 to TRBJ2-4; the match to TRBD2 covers 8 bases. The J segment lost 7 bases and the V segment lost 1 base, leaving 9 bases of the junction unmatched. CDR3 length: 15 residues. Germline V lookup: CDR1 DFQATT, CDR2 SNEGSKA (reference sequence). CDR3 sequence: CSARVLSGGNNIQYF. The covered CDR3 bases are TGCAGTGCTAGAGTCCTGTCGGGGGGGAATAACATT.

This clone has a count of ten or more. The observed sequence ends 3 residues before the CDR3 terminus, with the missing tail filled in from the germline J gene. The chain is built from TRBV2 and TRBJ2-1, with 11 bases matching TRBD2. Germline CDR1 reads SNHLY; CDR2 reads FYNNEI. V was pared by 0 bases and J by 8 bases, with 9 bases of the junction left unmatched. This CDR3 comprises 17 residues. Incomplete CDR3 DNA: TGTGCCAGCAGTGAAGCGCTAATAGCGGGGGGGCTTGATGAG. Translated, it gives CASSEALIAGGLDE. The whole CDR3 region reads CASSEALIAGGLDEQFF.

This clone was counted ten times or more. The CDR3 end is not reached by the read, which stops 3 residues before it; the germline J gene fills it in. The rearrangement uses TRBV7-9 and TRBJ1-4, with D possibly matching TRBD1 (5 bases). The CDR3 is 15 amino acids. The V end was cut by 4 bases, the J end by 2 bases, with 11 bases between. The germline V gene encodes CDR1 SEHNR and CDR2 FQNEAQ (reference sequence). Incomplete CDR3 DNA: TGTGCCAGCAGCTCCACAGGATCGACTAATGAAAAA. Its translation: CASSSTGSTNEK. The complete CDR3 reads CASSSTGSTNEKLFF.

This clone was seen at least ten times. The read ends 3 residues early relative to the CDR3; the germline J gene fills the gap. This chain links TRBV6-2 or TRBV6-3 with TRBJ1-1, with a possible D match to TRBD1 (5 bases). The V end was cut by 2 bases, the J end by 4 bases, with 8 bases between. This CDR3 is 13 amino acids long. Germline V gives CDR1 MNHEY, CDR2 SVGEGT. The DNA read from the CDR3 is TGTGCCAGCAGTTACGGCAGGGTCACTGAA. It yields the protein CASSYGRVTE. Given in full, the CDR3 is CASSYGRVTEAFF.

This clone was recorded many times. The CDR3 end is not reached by the read, which stops 3 residues before it; the germline J gene fills it in. The chain employs TRBV7-8 and TRBJ2-7; a possible D gene is TRBD1 (5 bases). CDR1 and CDR2 from the germline V gene are SGHVS and FQNEAQ. V was cut by 6 bases and J by 2 bases, with 23 bases left in between. This CDR3 is built from 17 residues. CDR3 DNA (partial): TGTGCCAGCAGTCCTACCCCACGGACAAACTTACCCTACGAG. Translated: CASSPTPRTNLPYE. The whole CDR3 reads CASSPTPRTNLPYEQYF.

This clone was observed many times. The read ends 3 residues early relative to the CDR3; the germline J gene fills the gap. The rearrangement links TRBV30 to TRBJ2-2; D perhaps matches TRBD2 (5 bases). Germline V gives CDR1 GTSNPN, CDR2 SVGIG (reference sequence). This CDR3 contains 13 residues. V gave up 2 bases and J gave up 7 bases, with 11 bases separating them. Incomplete CDR3 DNA: TGTGCCTGGAGTTCCCGAGGGCTCGGGGAG. Protein product: CAWSSRGLGE. The CDR3 reads in full as CAWSSRGLGELFF.

This clone was detected ten times or more. The read terminates 3 residues ahead of where the CDR3 ends, so the germline J gene completes it. The chain uses TRBV30 and TRBJ1-4; 7 positions match TRBD1. The CDR3 contains 15 residues. Germline CDR1 GTSNPN, CDR2 SVGIG (reference sequence). The V and J ends lost 0 bases and 5 bases, in that order; junction bases with no gene match: 6. CDR3 in amino acids: CAWSVEGQRNEKLFF. The CDR3 bases that were read are TGTGCCTGGAGTGTGGAGGGACAGCGGAATGAAAAA.

This clone came up many times. From the germline J gene comes the end of the CDR3, since the read stops 3 residues before it. The chain couples TRBV7-3 to TRBJ2-2; TRBD1 agrees at 7 bases. Looked up from germline, CDR1 is SGHTA and CDR2 is FQGTGA. The ends lost 4 bases at V and 3 bases at J; junction bases unmatched: 8. The CDR3 spans 16 residues. CDR3 bases read: TGTGCCAGCAGCTACAAGACAGGGCGGGACACCGGGGAG. This gives the protein CASSYKTGRDTGE. In full, the CDR3 reads CASSYKTGRDTGELFF.

For this clone: The read finishes 3 residues shy of the CDR3 end, and the germline J gene is used to complete it. The chain carries TRBV20-1 and TRBJ2-1; D unresolved. Germline V CDR1 and CDR2: DFQATT, SNEGSKA (reference sequence). The V gene lost 3 bases and the J gene lost 0 bases, with 12 bases spanning the gap. The CDR3 has 15 amino acids. The DNA read from the CDR3 is TGCAGTGCTAGCCGACTCGAAAGCTCCTACAATGAG. The encoded protein is CSASRLESSYNE. The whole CDR3 protein reads CSASRLESSYNEQFF.

This clone was seen at least ten times. The read gets to within 3 residues of the CDR3 end, and the germline J gene fills in the rest. This chain joins TRBV2 and TRBJ2-4, with D tentatively TRBD2 (7 bases). Per germline, CDR1 SNHLY and CDR2 FYNNEI. The CDR3 covers 14 residues. CDR3 amino acids: CASSFQTGGPIQYF. CDR3 bases read: TGTGCCAGCAGTTTCCAAACGGGGGGCCCTATT.

Ten or more counts support this clone. The read gets to within 3 residues of the CDR3 end, and the germline J gene fills in the rest. The genes are TRBV2 and TRBJ2-1; 9 nucleotides agree with TRBD1. V lost 3 bases to trimming and J lost 9 bases; unmatched junction nucleotides: 6. The germline V gene encodes CDR1 SNHLY and CDR2 FYNNEI. The length of the CDR3 is 14 residues. CDR3 DNA, as far as it was read: TGTGCCAGCAGTGAGGGGAACAGGGGGCTTGAG. Protein: CASSEGNRGLE. The whole CDR3 region reads CASSEGNRGLEQFF.

This clone was counted ten times or more. The read ends 3 residues early relative to the CDR3; the germline J gene fills the gap. The genes are TRBV12-3 or TRBV12-4 and TRBJ1-2, with TRBD1 as a possible D gene (6 bases). V was shortened by 2 bases and J by 7 bases, with 14 bases between the two germline ends. The CDR3 is 14 residues long. The CDR3 is CASSLTGSKVGYTF. CDR3 DNA (partial): TGTGCCAGCAGTTTAACAGGGTCTAAGGTTGGC.

This clone was observed many times. The sequence runs out 3 residues before the end of the CDR3; the remainder is reconstructed from the germline J gene. The rearrangement links TRBV7-8 to TRBJ2-1; 12 bases agree with TRBD2. Trimming took 1 base from V and 9 from J; bases not matched to a gene: 7. The CDR3 loop spans 16 amino acids. The germline CDR1 and CDR2 sequences are SGHVS and FQNEAQ. The CDR3 DNA, read in part, is TGTGCCAGCAGCTTAGTAGCTAGCGGGGGGGTGGTTGAG. Its protein is CASSLVASGGVVE. The CDR3 reads in full as CASSLVASGGVVEQFF. The variable domain in full, completed from reference TRBV7-8 and TRBJ2-1, reads GAGVSQSPRYKVAKRGQDVALRCDPISGHVSLFWYQQALGQGPEFLTYFQNEAQLDKSGLPSDRFFAERPEGSVSTLKIQRTQQEDSAVYLCASSLVASGGVVEQFFGPGTRLTVL.

This clone appeared many times. Read coverage stops 3 residues before the CDR3 terminus; the germline J gene supplies the remainder. The V call is TRBV11-2, the J call TRBJ1-1; 9 positions match TRBD1. The germline V gene encodes CDR1 SGHAT and CDR2 FQNNGV. The CDR3 sequence is 15 residues long. V lost 3 bases, J lost 6 bases, and 8 bases stayed unmatched. Incomplete CDR3 DNA: TGTGCCAGCAGCTTTCCACAGGGGGCTAGGTCTGAA. Its translation is CASSFPQGARSE. The CDR3 in full is CASSFPQGARSEAFF.

This clone was observed at least ten times. The read finishes 3 residues shy of the CDR3 end, and the germline J gene is used to complete it. The rearrangement uses TRBV10-1 and TRBJ2-5; 8 bases align to TRBD1. V trimming: 3 bases; J trimming: 4 bases; junction bases outside the gene matches: 7. Germline V gives CDR1 WNHNN, CDR2 SYGVQD (reference sequence). CDR3 length equals 15 residues. The CDR3 here is CASSDGSGGVETQYF. The covered CDR3 bases are TGCGCCAGCAGTGATGGGTCAGGGGGCGTAGAGACC.

This clone has a count of ten or more. The read ends 3 residues shy of where the CDR3 ends; the end is completed using the germline J gene. The genes are TRBV20-1 and TRBJ2-1, with TRBD2 matching 11 bases. CDR1 is DFQATT and CDR2 is SNEGSKA in the germline V gene (reference sequence). The junction had 5 bases not matched to a gene; V was cut back by 5 bases and J by 5 bases. CDR3 length equals 14 residues. The chain's CDR3 is CSAEYSGGDNEQFF. The CDR3 DNA, read in part, is TGCAGTGCTGAATATAGCGGGGGGGACAATGAG.

In its sample, this clone was seen many times. The read stops 3 residues short of the end of the CDR3; the missing end is completed from the germline J gene. The chain links TRBV30 to TRBJ2-5; 9 bases align to TRBD2. Germline values: CDR1 GTSNPN, CDR2 SVGIG (reference sequence). The CDR3 totals 15 residues. V lost 4 bases, J lost 2 bases, and 8 bases stayed unmatched. The CDR3 bases that were read are TGTGCCTGGACGGAGGCTAGCGGGGTACAAGAGACC. The encoded protein is CAWTEASGVQET. The complete CDR3 sequence is CAWTEASGVQETQYF.

As regards this clone: The sequence runs out 3 residues before the end of the CDR3; the remainder is reconstructed from the germline J gene. The gene calls are TRBV11-3 and TRBJ2-7; 8 nucleotides match TRBD1. The ends lost 5 bases at V and 4 bases at J; junction bases unmatched: 7. The length of the CDR3 is 14 residues. Germline V gene lookup returns CDR1 SGHNT and CDR2 YENEEA. CDR3 region: CASSIGQGSYEQYF. Partial CDR3 DNA: TGTGCCAGCAGCATAGGACAGGGATCTTACGAG.

This clone was seen ten or more times. The read comes to an end 3 residues before the CDR3 does, leaving the germline J gene to fill in the end. The rearrangement links TRBV30 to TRBJ2-2, with unresolved D. The CDR3 is 15 residues long. The V gene lost 0 bases and the J gene lost 3 bases, with 11 bases spanning the gap. CDR1 and CDR2 (germline): GTSNPN, SVGIG (reference sequence). The sequenced CDR3 bases are TGTGCCTGGAGTGTAAGTCTCGGGTACACCGGGGAG. It is translated as CAWSVSLGYTGE. The entire CDR3 is CAWSVSLGYTGELFF.

Concerning this clone: The CDR3 is cut off 3 residues early in the read; its end comes from the germline J gene. The V gene is TRBV7-9, the J gene TRBJ2-1, with 7 positions matching TRBD2. The junction had 9 bases not matched to a gene; V was cut back by 1 base and J by 9 bases. The CDR3 has 15 amino acids. Germline V CDR1 and CDR2: SEHNR, FQNEAQ (reference sequence). The DNA read from the CDR3 is TGTGCCAGCAGCTTAGAGACCGGACTAGTTGGTGAG. Encoded protein: CASSLETGLVGE. The full CDR3 reads CASSLETGLVGEQFF.

This clone was found many times. The read falls 3 residues short of the CDR3 end, and the missing part is taken from the germline J gene. The chain couples TRBV10-3 to TRBJ2-1; maybe TRBD2 (6 bases). Germline V gene data show CDR1 as ENHRY and CDR2 as SYGVKD. The CDR3 extends over 16 amino acids. Trimming left V 0 bases short and J 6 bases short, with 15 bases between. This chain's CDR3 is CAISESGRATSNEQFF. The sequenced part of the CDR3 DNA is TGTGCCATCAGTGAGTCGGGCAGGGCGACTAGCAATGAG.

This clone was seen ten or more times. Read sequence stops 3 residues before the CDR3 end, and the germline J gene provides the missing end. The chain uses TRBV5-1 and TRBJ2-3, with TRBD2 identical over 10 bases. The length of the CDR3 is 17 residues. V lost 0 bases to trimming and J lost 5 bases; unmatched junction nucleotides: 9. Germline CDR1 reads SGHRS; CDR2 reads YFSETQ. CDR3 DNA, as far as it was read: TGCGCCAGCAGCTTGGCCAAAATTAGCGGGGGGTTAGATACG. Translated: CASSLAKISGGLDT. The CDR3, in full, reads CASSLAKISGGLDTQYF.

This clone was detected a few times. The read stops 3 residues short of the end of the CDR3; the missing end is completed from the germline J gene. The rearrangement joins TRBV5-1 to TRBJ2-7, with TRBD2 identical over 10 bases. J gave up 6 bases and V 0 bases, and 3 bases lay outside the gene matches. Germline V lookup: CDR1 SGHRS, CDR2 YFSETQ. The CDR3 is made up of 14 amino acids. CDR3 region: CASSLELAGREQYF. Partial CDR3 DNA: TGCGCCAGCAGCTTGGAACTAGCGGGGCGCGAG.

This clone was seen at least ten times. The CDR3 end is not reached by the read, which stops 3 residues before it; the germline J gene fills it in. The chain is built from TRBV7-8 and TRBJ2-5, with 14 nucleotides matching TRBD2. CDR1 and CDR2 from the germline V gene are SGHVS and FQNEAQ. CDR3 length: 17 amino acids. V lost 0 bases and J lost 4; bases outside the gene matches: 4. CDR3 DNA, as far as it was read: TGTGCCAGCAGCTTAGCTAGACTAGCGGGAGGGCCAGAGACC. It translates to CASSLARLAGGPET. The full-length CDR3 reads as CASSLARLAGGPETQYF.

This clone was observed many times. Read data end 3 residues before the CDR3 end; the end is taken from the germline J gene. This rearrangement joins TRBV20-1 to TRBJ2-1, with 11 bases fitting TRBD2. The CDR3 loop spans 18 amino acids. CDR1 is DFQATT, CDR2 SNEGSKA, per germline (reference sequence). The V and J ends lost 6 bases and 0 bases, in that order; junction bases with no gene match: 13. CDR3 DNA (partial): TGCAGTGCCTATCTTCTAGCGGGGGGCTCCAGCTCCTACAATGAG. Its protein is CSAYLLAGGSSSYNE. The CDR3 in its entirety is CSAYLLAGGSSSYNEQFF.

This clone occurred many times. The read comes to an end 3 residues before the CDR3 does, leaving the germline J gene to fill in the end. J is TRBJ2-2 and V is TRBV4-1, with D maybe TRBD1 (6 bases). Germline CDR1 and CDR2: MGHRA and YSYEKL. V dropped 6 bases and J dropped 7 bases, with 15 bases sitting between them. The CDR3 covers 14 residues. Incomplete CDR3 DNA: TGCGCCAGCAGACCCTCCCAAGGGGGCGGGGAG. Translation: CASRPSQGGGE. The entire CDR3 sequence reads CASRPSQGGGELFF.

This clone was detected many times. The CDR3 end lies 3 residues beyond the end of the read and is filled in from the germline J gene. The rearrangement uses TRBV12-3 or TRBV12-4 and TRBJ1-4; D is uncertain. There are 16 residues in the CDR3. The V end lost 3 bases, the J end lost 3 bases, and 14 bases lay between the germline ends. The sequenced part of the CDR3 DNA is TGTGCCAGCAGTTTTTACCGGGGTTGGGCTAATGAAAAA. Protein sequence: CASSFYRGWANEK. The CDR3 as a whole reads CASSFYRGWANEKLFF.